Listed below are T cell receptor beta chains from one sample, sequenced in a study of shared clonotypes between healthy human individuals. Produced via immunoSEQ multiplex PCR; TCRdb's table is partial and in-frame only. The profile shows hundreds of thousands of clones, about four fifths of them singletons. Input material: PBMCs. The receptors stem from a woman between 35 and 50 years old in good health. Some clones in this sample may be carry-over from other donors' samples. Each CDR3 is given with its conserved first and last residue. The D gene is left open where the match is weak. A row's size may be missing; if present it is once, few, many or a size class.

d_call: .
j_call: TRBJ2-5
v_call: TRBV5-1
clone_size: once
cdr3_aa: CASRANQETQYF
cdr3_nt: TGCGCCAGCAGGGCAAACCAAGAGACCCAGTACTTC

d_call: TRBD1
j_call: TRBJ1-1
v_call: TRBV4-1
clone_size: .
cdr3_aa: CASSYPPRDRVGTEAFF
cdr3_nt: TGCGCCAGCAGCTACCCACCCAGGGACAGGGTCGGAACTGAAGCTTTCTTT

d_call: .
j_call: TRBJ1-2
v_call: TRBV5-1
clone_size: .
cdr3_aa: CASSLEADSLYGYTF
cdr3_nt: TGCGCCAGCAGCTTGGAGGCCGACAGCCTCTATGGCTACACCTTC

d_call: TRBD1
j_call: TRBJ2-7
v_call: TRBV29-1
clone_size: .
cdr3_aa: CSVGSPGTGSEQYF
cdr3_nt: TGCAGCGTTGGGAGTCCCGGGACAGGGAGCGAGCAGTACTTC

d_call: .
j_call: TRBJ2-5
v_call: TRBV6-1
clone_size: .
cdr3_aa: CASSERQAGEGETQYF
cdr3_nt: TGTGCCAGCAGTGAACGCCAAGCGGGTGAGGGAGAGACCCAGTACTTC

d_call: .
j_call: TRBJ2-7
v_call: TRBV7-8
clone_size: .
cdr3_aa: CASSLGRLRNSHEQYF
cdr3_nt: TGTGCCAGCAGCTTAGGGCGCTTGAGAAACAGCCACGAGCAGTACTTC

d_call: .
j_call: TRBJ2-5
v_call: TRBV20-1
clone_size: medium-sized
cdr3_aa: CSGQLGETQYF
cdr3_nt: TGCAGCGGACAGTTAGGAGAGACCCAGTACTTC

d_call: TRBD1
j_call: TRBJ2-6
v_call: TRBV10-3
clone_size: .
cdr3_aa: CAISNLLRTGVSSGANVLTF
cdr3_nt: TGTGCCATCTCCAACCTGCTGCGGACAGGGGTTTCCTCTGGGGCCAACGTCCTGACTTTC

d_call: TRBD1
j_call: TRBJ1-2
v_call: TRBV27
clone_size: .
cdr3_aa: CASSPGTGGNDGYTF
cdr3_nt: TGTGCCAGCAGCCCAGGGACAGGTGGTAATGATGGCTACACCTTC

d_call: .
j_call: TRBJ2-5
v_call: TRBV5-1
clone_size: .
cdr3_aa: CASSLGGLSLEQYF
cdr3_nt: TGCGCCAGCAGCTTGGGGGGACTGTCCTTAGAGCAGTACTTC

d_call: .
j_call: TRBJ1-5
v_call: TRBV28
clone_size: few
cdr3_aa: CASSRTLNQPQHF
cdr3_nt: TGTGCCAGCAGTCGGACCCTTAATCAGCCCCAGCATTTT

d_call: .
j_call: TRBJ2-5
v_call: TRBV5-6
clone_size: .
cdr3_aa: CASRDTTQETQYF
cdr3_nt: TGTGCCAGCAGAGATACAACCCAAGAGACCCAGTACTTC

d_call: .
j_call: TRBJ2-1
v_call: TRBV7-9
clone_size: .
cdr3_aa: CASSPHSSGVSYNEQFF
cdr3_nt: TGTGCCAGCAGCCCCCACAGTAGCGGAGTCTCCTACAATGAGCAGTTCTTC

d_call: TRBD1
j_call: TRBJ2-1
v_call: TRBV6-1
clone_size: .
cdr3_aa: CASSEDRHNEQFF
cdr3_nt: TGTGCCAGCAGTGAGGACAGGCACAATGAGCAGTTCTTC

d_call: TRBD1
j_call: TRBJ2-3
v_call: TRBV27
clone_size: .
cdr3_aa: CASSSPRTGIDTQYF
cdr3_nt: TGTGCCAGCAGTTCCCCCCGGACAGGGATAGATACGCAGTATTTT

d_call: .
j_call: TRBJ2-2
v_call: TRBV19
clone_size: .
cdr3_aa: CASSVQFLGELFF
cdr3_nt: TGTGCCAGTAGTGTTCAGTTCCTCGGGGAGCTGTTTTTT

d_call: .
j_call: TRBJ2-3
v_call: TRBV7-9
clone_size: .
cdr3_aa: CASSPDRTIRTDTQYF
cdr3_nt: TGTGCCAGCAGCCCCGACAGGACAATACGCACAGATACGCAGTATTTT

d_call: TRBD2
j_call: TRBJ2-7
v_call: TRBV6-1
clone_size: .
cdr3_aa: CATGLAGSYEQYF
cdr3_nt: TGTGCCACCGGACTAGCGGGGTCCTACGAGCAGTACTTC

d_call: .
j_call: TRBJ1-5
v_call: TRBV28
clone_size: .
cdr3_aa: CASNGGIHQPQHF
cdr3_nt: TGTGCCAGCAATGGGGGGATCCATCAGCCCCAGCATTTT

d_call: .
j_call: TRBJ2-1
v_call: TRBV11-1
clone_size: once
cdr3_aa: CASSPDRNNEQFF
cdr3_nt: TGTGCCAGCAGCCCAGACCGAAACAATGAGCAGTTCTTC

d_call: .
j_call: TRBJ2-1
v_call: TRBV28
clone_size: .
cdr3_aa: CASSPPRVGFYNEQFF
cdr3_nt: TGTGCCAGCAGTCCCCCACGGGTTGGATTCTACAATGAGCAGTTCTTC

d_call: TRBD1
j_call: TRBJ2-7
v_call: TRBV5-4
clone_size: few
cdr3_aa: CASSWPTGGEQYF
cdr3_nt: TGTGCCAGCAGCTGGCCGACAGGGGGCGAGCAGTACTTC

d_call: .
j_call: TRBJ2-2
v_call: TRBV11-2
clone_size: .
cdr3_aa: CASSSQVAGELFF
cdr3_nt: TGTGCCAGCAGCTCCCAAGTGGCCGGGGAGCTGTTTTTT

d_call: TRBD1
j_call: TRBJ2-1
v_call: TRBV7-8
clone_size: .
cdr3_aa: CASSSILSRDSHEGSYNEQFF
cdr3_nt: TGTGCCAGCAGCTCCATATTGTCCCGGGACAGTCATGAGGGGTCCTACAATGAGCAGTTCTTC

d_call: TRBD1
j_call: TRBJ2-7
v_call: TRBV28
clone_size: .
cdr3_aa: CASNTRGDRGYEQYF
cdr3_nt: TGTGCCAGCAACACTCGCGGGGACAGGGGCTACGAGCAGTACTTC

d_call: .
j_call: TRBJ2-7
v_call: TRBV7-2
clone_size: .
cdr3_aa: CASSSGGGAYEQYF
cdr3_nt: TGTGCCAGCAGCTCCGGGGGAGGAGCCTACGAGCAGTACTTC

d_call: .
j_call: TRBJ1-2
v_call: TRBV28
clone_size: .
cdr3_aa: CASSWERDRYTF
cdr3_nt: TGTGCCAGCAGTTGGGAGAGGGATCGCTACACCTTC

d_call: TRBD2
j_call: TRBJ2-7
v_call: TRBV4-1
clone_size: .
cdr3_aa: CASSRQVGLGNDEQYF
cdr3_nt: TGCGCCAGCAGCCGCCAAGTGGGACTAGGAAACGACGAGCAGTACTTC

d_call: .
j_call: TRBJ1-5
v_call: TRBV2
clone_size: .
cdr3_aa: CASSAEGGDQPQHF
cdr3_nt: TGTGCCAGCAGTGCGGAAGGGGGGGATCAGCCCCAGCATTTT

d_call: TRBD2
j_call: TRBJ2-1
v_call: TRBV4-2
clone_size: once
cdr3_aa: CASSQESLAVNEQFF
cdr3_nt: TGTGCCAGCAGCCAAGAGTCGCTAGCGGTAAATGAGCAGTTCTTC

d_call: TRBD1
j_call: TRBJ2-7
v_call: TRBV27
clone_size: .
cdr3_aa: CASSPSRGTGRYEQYF
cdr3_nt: TGTGCCAGCAGCCCATCCCGAGGGACAGGGAGGTACGAGCAGTACTTC

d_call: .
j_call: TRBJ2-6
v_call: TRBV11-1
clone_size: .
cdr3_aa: CASSFGRHSGANVLTF
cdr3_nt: TGTGCCAGCAGCTTCGGACGGCACTCTGGGGCCAACGTCCTGACTTTC

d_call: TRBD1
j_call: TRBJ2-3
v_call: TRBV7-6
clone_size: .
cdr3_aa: CASSFSGGLSTDTQYF
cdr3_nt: TGTGCCAGCAGCTTTTCAGGGGGCTTAAGTACAGATACGCAGTATTTT

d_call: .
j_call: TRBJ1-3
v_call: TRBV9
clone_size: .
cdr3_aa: CASSLLGEPLGTIYF
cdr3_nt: TGTGCCAGCAGTCTATTAGGCGAACCTTTGGGCACCATATATTTT

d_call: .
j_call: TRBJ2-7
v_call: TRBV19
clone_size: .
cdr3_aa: CASSPQYEQYF
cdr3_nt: TGTGCCAGTAGTCCCCAATACGAGCAGTACTTC

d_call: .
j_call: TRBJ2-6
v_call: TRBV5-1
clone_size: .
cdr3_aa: CASSTYYRGGLSGANVPTF
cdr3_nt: TGCGCCAGCAGCACCTACTACAGGGGAGGTTTGAGTGGGGCCAACGTCCCGACTTTC

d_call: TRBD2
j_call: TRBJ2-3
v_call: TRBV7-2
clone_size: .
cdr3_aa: CASSLVAGTDTQYF
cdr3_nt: TGTGCCAGCAGCTTAGTAGCGGGTACCGATACGCAGTATTTT

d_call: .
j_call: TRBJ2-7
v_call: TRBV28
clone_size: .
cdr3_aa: CASRTGTSYEQYF
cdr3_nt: TGTGCCAGCAGAACGGGGACTTCCTACGAGCAGTACTTC

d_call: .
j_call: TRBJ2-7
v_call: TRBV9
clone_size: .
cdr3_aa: CASSVNDWGAYEQYF
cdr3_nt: TGTGCCAGCAGCGTAAATGACTGGGGAGCGTACGAGCAGTACTTC

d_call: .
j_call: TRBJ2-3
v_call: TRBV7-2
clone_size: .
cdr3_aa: CASSLAVGTDTQYF
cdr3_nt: TGTGCCAGCAGCTTAGCGGTTGGCACAGATACGCAGTATTTT

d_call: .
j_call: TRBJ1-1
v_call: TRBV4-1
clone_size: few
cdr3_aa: CASSLSGGNTEAFF
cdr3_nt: TGCGCCAGCAGCCTAAGTGGGGGGAACACTGAAGCTTTCTTT

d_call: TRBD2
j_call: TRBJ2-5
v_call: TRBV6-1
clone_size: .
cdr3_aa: CASTRPGLEMETQYF
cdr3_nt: TGTGCCAGCACCCGACCCGGACTAGAGATGGAGACCCAGTACTTC

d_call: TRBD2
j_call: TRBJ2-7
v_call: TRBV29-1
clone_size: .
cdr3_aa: CSVEELAGGPSYEQYF
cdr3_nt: TGCAGCGTTGAAGAATTAGCGGGAGGCCCTTCCTACGAGCAGTACTTC

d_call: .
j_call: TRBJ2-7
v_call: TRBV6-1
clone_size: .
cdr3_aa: CAISERLLSEQYF
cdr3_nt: TGTGCCATCAGTGAGAGGTTGTTGAGCGAGCAGTACTTC

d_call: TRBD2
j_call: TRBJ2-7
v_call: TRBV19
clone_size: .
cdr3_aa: CASRKRDYPKNYEQYF
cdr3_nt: TGTGCCAGTAGGAAAAGGGACTACCCAAAGAACTACGAGCAGTACTTC

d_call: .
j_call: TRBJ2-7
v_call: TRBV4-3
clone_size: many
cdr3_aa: CASSQDHGSGAYEQYF
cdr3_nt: TGCGCCAGCAGCCAAGATCATGGTAGCGGAGCCTACGAGCAGTACTTC

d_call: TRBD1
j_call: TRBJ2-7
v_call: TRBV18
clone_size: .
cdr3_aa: CASSPGQGAVYEQYF
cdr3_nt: TGTGCCAGCTCACCGGGTCAGGGGGCAGTCTACGAGCAGTACTTC

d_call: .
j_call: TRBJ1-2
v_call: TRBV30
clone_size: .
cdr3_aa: CAWSQGRGYGYTF
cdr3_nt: TGTGCCTGGAGTCAAGGACGGGGCTATGGCTACACCTTC

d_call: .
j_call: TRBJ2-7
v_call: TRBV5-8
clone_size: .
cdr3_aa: CASSHVRGDGSYEQYF
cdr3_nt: TGTGCCAGCAGCCATGTACGCGGAGATGGCTCCTACGAGCAGTACTTC

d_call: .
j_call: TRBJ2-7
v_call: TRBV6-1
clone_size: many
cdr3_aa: CASSEWGEQYF
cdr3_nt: TGTGCCAGCAGTGAATGGGGAGAGCAGTACTTC

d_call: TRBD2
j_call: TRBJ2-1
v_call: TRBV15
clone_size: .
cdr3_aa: CATSRSLTIWTSGRAEQFF
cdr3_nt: TGTGCCACCAGCAGAAGTCTAACCATCTGGACTAGCGGGAGGGCTGAGCAGTTCTTC

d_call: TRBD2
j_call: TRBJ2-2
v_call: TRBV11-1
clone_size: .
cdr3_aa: CASSLLRLAGPFAGELFF
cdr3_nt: TGTGCCAGCAGCCTCCTCCGACTAGCGGGACCTTTTGCTGGGGAGCTGTTTTTT

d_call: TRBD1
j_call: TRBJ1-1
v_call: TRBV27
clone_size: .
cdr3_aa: CASSKGQGWLNTEAFF
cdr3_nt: TGTGCCAGCAGTAAAGGACAGGGATGGCTGAACACTGAAGCTTTCTTT

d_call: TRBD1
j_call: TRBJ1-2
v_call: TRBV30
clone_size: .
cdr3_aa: CAWSVLAGGARYGYTF
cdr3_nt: TGTGCCTGGAGTGTACTTGCAGGGGGCGCTCGCTATGGCTACACCTTC

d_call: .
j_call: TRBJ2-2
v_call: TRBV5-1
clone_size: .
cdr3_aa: CASSSTGENTGELFF
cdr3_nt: TGCGCCAGCAGCTCGACAGGCGAGAACACCGGGGAGCTGTTTTTT